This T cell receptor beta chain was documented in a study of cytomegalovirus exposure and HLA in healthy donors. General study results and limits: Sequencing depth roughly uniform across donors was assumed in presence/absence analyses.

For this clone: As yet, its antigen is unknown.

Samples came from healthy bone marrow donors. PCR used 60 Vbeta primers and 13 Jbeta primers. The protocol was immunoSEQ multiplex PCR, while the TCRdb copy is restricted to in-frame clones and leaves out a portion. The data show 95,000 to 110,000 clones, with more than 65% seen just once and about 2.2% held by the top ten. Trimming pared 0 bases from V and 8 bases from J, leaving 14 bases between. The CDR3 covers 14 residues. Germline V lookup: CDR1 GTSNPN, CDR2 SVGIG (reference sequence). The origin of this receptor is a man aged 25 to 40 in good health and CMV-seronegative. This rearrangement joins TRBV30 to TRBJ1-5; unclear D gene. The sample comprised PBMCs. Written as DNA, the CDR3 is TGTGCCTGGAGTGTAGGAGGCTTAAAGGAGCCCCAGCATTTT. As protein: CAWSVGGLKEPQHF.